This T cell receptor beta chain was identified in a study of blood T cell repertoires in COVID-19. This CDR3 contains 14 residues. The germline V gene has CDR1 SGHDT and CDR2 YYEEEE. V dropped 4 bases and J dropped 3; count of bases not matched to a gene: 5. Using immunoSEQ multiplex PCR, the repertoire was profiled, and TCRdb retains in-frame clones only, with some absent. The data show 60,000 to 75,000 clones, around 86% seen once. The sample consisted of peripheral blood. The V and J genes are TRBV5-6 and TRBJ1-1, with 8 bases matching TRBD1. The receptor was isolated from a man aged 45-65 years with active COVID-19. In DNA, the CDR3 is TGTGCCAGCAGCCAGACAGGGGTCGACACTGAAGCTTTCTTT. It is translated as CASSQTGVDTEAFF.